This TCR beta chain was sequenced in a study of cytomegalovirus exposure and HLA in healthy donors. Germline V lookup: CDR1 SGDLS, CDR2 YYNGEE. Trimming took off 0 bases at V and 4 bases at J, with 11 bases between the two ends. The CDR3 totals 15 residues. Concerning this clone: Its target is unknown.

Overall study findings and caveats: At a 0.05 false discovery rate, a later analysis found about 17,000 TCR beta sequences to be associated with HLA alleles. Most TCR sequences were seen very rarely across donors, but some public TCRs occurred in many.

Researchers ran the PCR with 60 Vbeta and 13 Jbeta primers. Sequencing used immunoSEQ multiplex PCR; TCRdb keeps in-frame clones, though not all of them. The sample has about 120,000 clones; approximately 72% are singletons. The sequenced sample consisted of PBMCs. This clonotype originated in a man between 60 and 70 years old in good health and CMV-seropositive. The chain joins TRBV9 to TRBJ1-5, with D maybe TRBD1 (6 bases). The CDR3 DNA reads as TGTGCCAGCAGCGTAGGTCAGGGACATAATCAGCCCCAGCATTTT. Protein: CASSVGQGHNQPQHF.